The rows below give T cell receptor beta chains drawn from one sample of a study of T cell responses to AZD1222 COVID-19 vaccine. Here immunoSEQ multiplex PCR was the method, and the copy in TCRdb shows in-frame clones only, minus some. The data contain about 140,000 clones, 89% of them singletons. The sequences come from peripheral blood, collected on day 0 of AZD1222 vaccination. Source of these receptors: an adult in good health. Both conserved end residues are part of each CDR3. D genes are given only for firm matches. Rows may omit the clone size; those that give it use once, few, many or a size class.

-,13,TRBD1,TRBJ1-1,TRBV5-1,TGCGCCAGCAGCTTGGGACAGGGGGCAAATGCTTTCTTT,CASSLGQGANAFF
-,16,TRBD2,TRBJ2-1,TRBV5-5,TGTGCCAGCAGCCCCCGAGGGGCACTAGCGAGGAATGAGCAGTTCTTC,CASSPRGALARNEQFF
-,17,-,TRBJ1-6,TRBV9,TGTGCCAGCAGCGGGGCTTGGGGAGTATCCTATAATTCACCCCTCCACTTT,CASSGAWGVSYNSPLHF
-,15,TRBD1,TRBJ1-1,TRBV19,TGTGCCAGTAGTATAGGGGACAGGGTGAACACTGAAGCTTTCTTT,CASSIGDRVNTEAFF
-,13,-,TRBJ2-5,TRBV18,TGTGCCAGCTCACTCAGGGCTCAAGAGACCCAGTACTTC,CASSLRAQETQYF
-,13,-,TRBJ1-2,TRBV12-3/TRBV12-4,TGTGCCAGCAGTTCGAGTCCTATCGGAGGCTACACCTTC,CASSSSPIGGYTF
-,18,TRBD2,TRBJ2-1,TRBV4-1,TGCGCCAGCAGCCAAGGTGGCAGCGGGAGGGCCCCGGGCTATGAGCAGTTCTTC,CASSQGGSGRAPGYEQFF
-,14,-,TRBJ2-2,TRBV28,TGTGCCAGCAGTTTACACGGGGTAACCGGGGAGCTGTTTTTT,CASSLHGVTGELFF
once,16,-,TRBJ2-7,TRBV5-1,TGCGCCAGCAGCTCGTCATTTGACAGGGCGGGGAACGAGCAGTACTTC,CASSSSFDRAGNEQYF
-,14,-,TRBJ2-2,TRBV3-1/TRBV3-2,TGTGCCAGCAGCCAAGAGGGCTACACCGGGGAGCTGTTTTTT,CASSQEGYTGELFF
-,16,-,TRBJ1-4,TRBV5-5,TGTGCCAGCAGCTCTGGAAGGGTCGAGGCTAATGAAAAACTGTTTTTT,CASSSGRVEANEKLFF
-,16,-,TRBJ2-5,TRBV2,TGTGCCAGCAGTGACTACCAGGGGCCACTTCAAGAGACCCAGTACTTC,CASSDYQGPLQETQYF
-,16,TRBD1,TRBJ1-3,TRBV6-6,TGTGCCAGCAGTTTCGAACAGGGGGTCCCTGGAAACACCATATATTTT,CASSFEQGVPGNTIYF
-,17,-,TRBJ2-2,TRBV4-1,TGCGCCAGCAGCCATATAATGAGACTAGAGAACACCGGGGAGCTGTTTTTT,CASSHIMRLENTGELFF
-,15,TRBD1,TRBJ2-7,TRBV28,TGTGCCAGCAGCTCCAGGGACAGGGGGATGGGTGAGCAGTACTTC,CASSSRDRGMGEQYF
-,11,-,TRBJ1-3,TRBV20-1,TGCAGTGCCAACATTATAAACACCATATATTTT,CSANIINTIYF
-,14,-,TRBJ1-1,TRBV5-5,TGTGCCAGCAGCTTCAGAACAGGGCGGACTGAAGCTTTCTTT,CASSFRTGRTEAFF
-,17,-,TRBJ1-6,TRBV30,TGTGCCTGGACCCACACAGGGTTCAGCTCCTATAATTCACCCCTCCACTTT,CAWTHTGFSSYNSPLHF
once,11,-,TRBJ2-3,TRBV1,TGCACCAGCAGCTGGACCCACCCAATGTATTTT,CTSSWTHPMYF
-,13,-,TRBJ2-7,TRBV27,TGTGCCAGCAGTTTTCGTTCTAGCTACGAGCAGTACTTC,CASSFRSSYEQYF
-,15,TRBD1,TRBJ2-3,TRBV7-9,TGTGCCAGCAGCCACGGGACAGATCTTGCAGATACGCAGTATTTT,CASSHGTDLADTQYF
-,15,TRBD1,TRBJ1-6,TRBV18,TGTGCCAGCTCAACCGGACAGGGGGCTAATTCACCCCTCCACTTT,CASSTGQGANSPLHF
-,15,-,TRBJ1-5,TRBV15,TGTGCCACCAGCAGAGATCTTGGCATCTTGAAGCCCCAGCATTTT,CATSRDLGILKPQHF
once,15,-,TRBJ1-4,TRBV5-1,TGCGCCAGCAGCTTGGAAGGGGACGGGAATGAAAAACTGTTTTTT,CASSLEGDGNEKLFF
-,16,-,TRBJ1-3,TRBV18,TGTGCCTCCACCGGGACCGACAAAGGGATTGGAAACACCATATATTTT,CASTGTDKGIGNTIYF
-,15,-,TRBJ2-2,TRBV3-1/TRBV3-2,TGTGCCAGCAGACCAACTAGGGCGAACACCGGGGAGCTGTTTTTT,CASRPTRANTGELFF
-,15,-,TRBJ1-1,TRBV27,TGTGCCAGCAGTTTGCTCGAACCGGGGGCCACTGAAGCTTTCTTT,CASSLLEPGATEAFF
-,13,-,TRBJ1-2,TRBV18,TGTGCCAGCTCCTTGACAGAACAAAGTGGCTACACCTTC,CASSLTEQSGYTF
once,13,-,TRBJ2-1,TRBV29-1,TGCAGCGTTACTAGCCTATTATACAATGAGCAGTTCTTC,CSVTSLLYNEQFF
-,17,-,TRBJ2-6,TRBV4-1,TGCGCCAGCAGCGACAGCCCGGGTGGCTTTGGGGCCAACGTCCTGACTTTC,CASSDSPGGFGANVLTF